This T cell receptor beta chain was obtained from a study of long-term antiretroviral therapy in people with HIV. Notes on the study in general: Post-ART, diversity grew, though it stayed under transplant donor control levels.

This CDR3 is 16 amino acids long. J gave up 3 bases and V 1 base, and 5 bases lay outside the gene matches. The germline V gene encodes CDR1 SGHVS and CDR2 FNYEAQ. Samples were assayed with immunoSEQ v3.0 at survey level. Samples were sequenced targeting roughly 35,000-50,000 T-cell genomes each. Repertoires were generated with immunoSEQ multiplex PCR, while TCRdb's copy carries only in-frame clones and drops some. The repertoire holds fewer than 35,000 clones, with 82% as singletons. With regard to this clone: Its antigen is unknown.

The clonotype comes from a man aged 50 or older with HIV. The material was unsorted PBMCs, obtained 2.9 years after starting antiretroviral therapy. V gene TRBV7-6 combines with J gene TRBJ2-3; 9 positions match TRBD2. CDR3 residues: CASSLGRGGQTDTQYF. Written as DNA, the CDR3 is TGTGCCAGCAGCTTAGGGCGGGGGGGGCAGACAGATACGCAGTATTTT.